The subject of this entry is one TCR beta chain. Allocation to cohorts depended on clinical history reported by the participants. The data were taken from a study of blood T cell repertoires in COVID-19. Study context: Donors in the United States, Italy and Spain gave samples during acute or convalescent COVID-19.

CDR1 and CDR2 from the germline V gene are SEHNR and FQNEAQ (reference sequence). Trimming removed 4 bases at V and 3 bases at J, with 16 bases between. The CDR3 is 17 residues long. Source study methods: Reference gene primer amplification yielded estimated nucleated cell counts. Method: immunoSEQ multiplex PCR; TCRdb's copy keeps in-frame clones and lacks some. The DNA was the basis for D and trimming; V, J and clone size are from that table. The sample records some 210,000 clones, around 86% being singletons. The chain employs TRBV7-9 and TRBJ2-6; D ambiguous. The specimen was PBMCs or T cells enriched from blood (not recorded which). The sequence came from a woman aged 45-59 years with acute COVID-19. CDR3 amino acids: CASSSFRSGLGANVLTF. In DNA, the CDR3 is TGTGCCAGCAGCTCCTTTAGGTCGGGTCTTGGGGCCAACGTCCTGACTTTC.